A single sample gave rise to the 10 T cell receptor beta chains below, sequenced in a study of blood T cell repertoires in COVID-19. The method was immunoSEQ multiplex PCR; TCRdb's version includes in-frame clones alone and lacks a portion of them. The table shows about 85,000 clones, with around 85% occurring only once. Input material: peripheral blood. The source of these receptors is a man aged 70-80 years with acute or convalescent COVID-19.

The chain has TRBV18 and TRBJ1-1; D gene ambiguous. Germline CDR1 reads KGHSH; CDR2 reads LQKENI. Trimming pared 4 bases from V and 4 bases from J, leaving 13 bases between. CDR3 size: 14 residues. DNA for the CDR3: TGTGCCAGCTCACTCCCCGCGGGTAGCACTGAAGCTTTCTTT. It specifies CASSLPAGSTEAFF.

CDR3: CASSHPLGQDFNQPQHF. The DNA for the CDR3 is TGCGCCAGCAGTCATCCACTAGGACAGGATTTCAATCAGCCCCAGCATTTT. This sequence joins TRBV23-1 and TRBJ1-5; 7 bases match TRBD1. TRBV23-1 is an ORF, with its function uncertain. The CDR3 is made up of 17 amino acids. V lost 3 bases to trimming and J lost 3 bases; unmatched junction nucleotides: 11.

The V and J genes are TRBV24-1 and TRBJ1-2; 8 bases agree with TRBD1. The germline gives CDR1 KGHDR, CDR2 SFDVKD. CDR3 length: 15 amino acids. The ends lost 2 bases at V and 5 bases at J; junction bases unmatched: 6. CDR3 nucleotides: TGTGCCACCAGTGATTCCGGACAGGGAAAATATGGCTACACCTTC. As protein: CATSDSGQGKYGYTF.

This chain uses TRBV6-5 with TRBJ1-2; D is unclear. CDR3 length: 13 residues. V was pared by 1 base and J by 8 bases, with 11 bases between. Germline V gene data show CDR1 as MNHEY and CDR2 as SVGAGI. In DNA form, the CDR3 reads TGTGCCAGCAGTTACTTGGAGGGAAGGGGCTACACCTTC. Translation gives CASSYLEGRGYTF.

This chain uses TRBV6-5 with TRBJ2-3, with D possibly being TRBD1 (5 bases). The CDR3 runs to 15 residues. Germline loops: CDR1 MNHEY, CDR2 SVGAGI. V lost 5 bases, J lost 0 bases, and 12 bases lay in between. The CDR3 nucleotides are TGTGCCAGCAGTCCCCAGGGTTCTAGCACAGATACGCAGTATTTT. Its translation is CASSPQGSSTDTQYF.

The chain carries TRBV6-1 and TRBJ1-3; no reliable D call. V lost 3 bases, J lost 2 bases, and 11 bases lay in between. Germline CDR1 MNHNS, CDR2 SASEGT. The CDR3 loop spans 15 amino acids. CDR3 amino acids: CASSDGTSPGNTIYF. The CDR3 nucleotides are TGTGCCAGCAGTGACGGAACTAGCCCTGGAAACACCATATATTTT.

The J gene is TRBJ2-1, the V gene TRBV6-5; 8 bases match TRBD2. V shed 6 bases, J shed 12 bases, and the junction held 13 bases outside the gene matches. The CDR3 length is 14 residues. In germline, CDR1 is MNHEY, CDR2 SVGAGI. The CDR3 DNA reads TGTGCCAGCAGCGGAGTTTTTGCGGGGGGTTGGCAGTTCTTC. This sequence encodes CASSGVFAGGWQFF.

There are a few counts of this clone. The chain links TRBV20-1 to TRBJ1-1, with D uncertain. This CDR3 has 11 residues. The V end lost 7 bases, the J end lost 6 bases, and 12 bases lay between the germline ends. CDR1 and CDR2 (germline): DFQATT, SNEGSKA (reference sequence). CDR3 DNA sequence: TGCAGTGTCGAGAACGTCCCTGAAGCTTTCTTT. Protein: CSVENVPEAFF.

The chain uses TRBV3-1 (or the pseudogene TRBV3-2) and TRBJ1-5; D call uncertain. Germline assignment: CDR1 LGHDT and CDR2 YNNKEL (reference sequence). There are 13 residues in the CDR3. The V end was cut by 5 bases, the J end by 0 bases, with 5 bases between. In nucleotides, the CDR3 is TGTGCCAGCAGCTACAGTAGCAATCAGCCCCAGCATTTT. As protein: CASSYSSNQPQHF.

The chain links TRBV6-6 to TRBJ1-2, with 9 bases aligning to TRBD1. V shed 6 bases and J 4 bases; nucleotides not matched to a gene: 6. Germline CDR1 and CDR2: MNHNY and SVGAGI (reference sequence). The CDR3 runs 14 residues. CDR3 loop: CASSDTGGIYGYTF. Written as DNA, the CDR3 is TGTGCCAGCAGCGACACAGGGGGCATCTATGGCTACACCTTC.